This T cell receptor beta chain was sequenced in a study of T cell responses to AZD1222 COVID-19 vaccine. Study conclusions and caveats: Nearly half of the spike-specific TCRs reportedly recognize variant regions that carry no mutations. CD4 TCRs linked to vaccination spanned spike, dominating at 160-218 and 743-854. Repertoire samples came only from after the peak T cell response. The donor group comprised mostly white British people and more females; the analysis possibly underestimated clonal diversity.

About this clone itself: Its antigen is as yet unknown.

Germline V lookup: CDR1 MGHRA, CDR2 YSYEKL. The V gene lost 6 bases and the J gene lost 0 bases, with 8 bases spanning the gap. CDR3 length equals 13 residues. TCRdb keeps only in-frame clones here, not all; method: immunoSEQ multiplex PCR. The sample has some 150,000 clones; just over 90% are singletons. This receptor was identified in an adult in good health. The material sequenced was peripheral blood, taken on day 0 of MenACWY control vaccination. The genes are TRBV4-1 and TRBJ1-1, with D possibly being TRBD1 (6 bases). As DNA, the CDR3 is TGCGCCAGCAGACAGGGTCTGAACACTGAAGCTTTCTTT. Protein sequence: CASRQGLNTEAFF.